This T cell receptor beta chain was sequenced during a study of CD8 T cells in ankylosing spondylitis. CDR1 LGHNA and CDR2 YSLEER come from the germline V gene. The CDR3 length is 14 residues. Trimming took 1 base from V and 5 from J; bases not matched to a gene: 3. This clonotype came up many times. What it recognizes is unknown. TCRdb processed the 5' RACE reads anew with MiXCR; each CDR3 protein has one entry. In the table there are hundreds of thousands of distinct CDR3 sequences, about a fifth of which are singletons. Regarding the study as a whole: In synovial fluid and blood from reactive arthritis, some motif variants were previously reported. Relatively scarce in peripheral blood, disease-linked clones were CD8+.

This TCR derives from a female donor with ankylosing spondylitis or in good health (not recorded which). Sequenced: blood, either unsorted or a sorted T cell fraction (not recorded which). The chain couples TRBV4-3 to TRBJ2-5; the match to TRBD1 covers 8 bases. In DNA, the CDR3 is TGCGCCAGCAGCCAAGGGACAGGGTGGGAGACCCAGTACTTC. This translates into CASSQGTGWETQYF.